A single sample is the source of the 4 T cell receptor beta chains below, sequenced in a study of cytomegalovirus exposure and HLA in healthy donors. PCR involved 60 Vbeta and 13 Jbeta primers. The method was immunoSEQ multiplex PCR; TCRdb's version includes in-frame clones alone and lacks a portion of them. The table has about 130,000 clones, around 80% seen once; the top ten hold about 1.7%. Sequencing was carried out using PBMCs. These receptors all stem from a woman in her fifties or sixties in good health and CMV-seronegative.

The CDR3 region is CAISVSSEVHTGELFF. The CDR3 DNA reads as TGTGCCATCAGTGTTTCGTCGGAGGTCCACACCGGGGAGCTGTTTTTT. This chain links TRBV10-3 with TRBJ2-2; weak D call: TRBD2 (5 bases). The CDR3 is 16 amino acids. Per germline, CDR1 ENHRY and CDR2 SYGVKD. V lost 4 bases and J 3 bases, leaving 15 bases between the germline ends.

This clone has only one observation. The chain links TRBV4-2 to TRBJ2-3; TRBD2 might be the D (5 bases). Germline values: CDR1 LGHNA, CDR2 YNFKEQ. This CDR3 contains 15 residues. V was shortened by 0 bases and J by 0 bases, with 7 bases between the two germline ends. CDR3 amino acids: CASSQDGGSTDTQYF. CDR3 in DNA: TGTGCCAGCAGCCAAGATGGCGGGAGCACAGATACGCAGTATTTT.

The genes are TRBV19 and TRBJ1-3; 7 bases are a match to TRBD1. Trimming took 4 bases from V and 0 from J; bases not matched to a gene: 6. The germline V gene has CDR1 LNHDA and CDR2 SQIVND (reference sequence). The CDR3 is 16 amino acids. The CDR3 region has the DNA TGTGCCAGTAGTACGGGACAGTGGAACTCTGGAAACACCATATATTTT. Translation gives CASSTGQWNSGNTIYF.

This clone was detected only a few times. The rearrangement joins TRBV9 to TRBJ2-1, with 8 bases that match TRBD2. Germline lookup yields CDR1 SGDLS and CDR2 YYNGEE. The J segment lost 10 bases and the V segment lost 2 bases, leaving 8 bases of the junction unmatched. The CDR3 runs to 14 residues. The CDR3 nucleotides are TGTGCCAGCAGCGTCAGGACGTCGGGAGGGGAGCAGTTCTTC. Its protein is CASSVRTSGGEQFF.